Shown below are 29 T cell receptor beta chains from a single sample sequenced in a study of graft-versus-host responses after intestinal transplantation. These receptors lack a known antigen. Only in-frame clones appear in the TCRdb table, and some are missing; sequencing was by immunoSEQ multiplex PCR. The sample carries around 88,000 clones, 80% to 85% recorded once. Sequencing was performed on unstimulated CD8+ T cells sorted from spleen or lymph node cells, taken before intestinal transplant. All receptors derive from a human donor who received an intestinal transplant.

The chain joins TRBV28 to TRBJ2-7, with D perhaps matching TRBD1 (6 bases). The CDR3 extends over 14 amino acids. Germline V gene data show CDR1 as MDHEN and CDR2 as SYDVKM. Trimming took 2 bases from V and 3 from J, leaving 11 bases between them. The CDR3 region is CASSLDRPLYEQYF. The CDR3 DNA is TGTGCCAGCAGTTTAGACAGGCCCCTCTACGAGCAGTACTTC.

The J gene is TRBJ1-5, the V gene TRBV10-3; D is uncertain. CDR1 is ENHRY and CDR2 is SYGVKD in the germline V gene. This CDR3 spans 15 amino acids. V shed 3 bases and J shed 2 bases, with 11 bases lying between them. CDR3 sequence: CAISDEGQRNQPQHF. In nucleotides, the CDR3 is TGTGCCATCAGTGATGAAGGGCAGCGCAATCAGCCCCAGCATTTT.

This clone was observed a single time. V gene TRBV6-5 combines with J gene TRBJ2-7, with a weak D call TRBD1 (5 bases). Germline CDR1 and CDR2: MNHEY and SVGAGI. V was pared by 0 bases and J by 5 bases, with 11 bases between. This CDR3 region has 14 residues. The CDR3 bases are TGTGCCAGCAGTTACTCGGGGCAGAGAAACGAGCAGTACTTC. This translates into CASSYSGQRNEQYF.

V is TRBV7-3 and J is TRBJ1-6; 7 positions match TRBD1. Per the germline V gene, CDR1 is SGHTA and CDR2 is FQGTGA. V shed 2 bases and J 7 bases; nucleotides not matched to a gene: 5. This CDR3 comprises 15 residues. In DNA, the CDR3 is TGTGCCAGCAGCTTATTAGGGGGCGAAAATTCACCCCTCCACTTT. Translation gives CASSLLGGENSPLHF.

This chain connects TRBV30 to TRBJ1-4, with 7 bases matching TRBD1. V was clipped by 5 bases and J by 7 bases; unmatched bases: 10. This CDR3 contains 14 residues. CDR1 GTSNPN and CDR2 SVGIG come from the germline V gene (reference sequence). CDR3 in amino acids: CAWLKGARSEKLFF. CDR3 DNA sequence: TGTGCCTGGTTGAAGGGGGCGCGGAGTGAAAAACTGTTTTTT.

The chain carries TRBV9 and TRBJ1-3, with TRBD1 matching over 11 bases. The CDR3 is 16 amino acids. Trimming removed 4 bases from V and 3 bases from J; junction bases left unmatched: 6. The V gene's germline CDR1 is SGDLS and CDR2 YYNGEE. The CDR3 nucleotides read TGTGCCAGCAGCTCCGGGACAGGGGGTGGTGGAAACACCATATATTTT. Its translation is CASSSGTGGGGNTIYF.

CDR3 nucleotides: TGTGCCAGCCAGCAGAGACAGGCGACGGGGGGGAAACCCTACGAGCAGTACTTC. It yields the protein CASQQRQATGGKPYEQYF. The chain uses TRBV27 and TRBJ2-7; the match to TRBD2 covers 8 bases. The trim removed 8 bases at V and 2 bases at J, leaving 20 bases unmatched. This CDR3 has 18 residues. Per the germline V gene, CDR1 is MNHEY and CDR2 is SMNVEV (reference sequence).

The chain is built from TRBV21-1 and TRBJ2-1; the table's TRBD2 call for D was not verified on the DNA. TRBV21-1 is marked as a pseudogene. This CDR3 region has 15 residues. CDR3 bases: TGTGCCAGCAGCAAAACTGAGGAACGTTACAATGAGCAGTTCTTC. It specifies CASSKTEERYNEQFF.

This sequence joins TRBV6-5 and TRBJ2-5; 10 nucleotides agree with TRBD1. This CDR3 has 15 amino acids. Germline CDR1 is MNHEY and CDR2 is SVGAGI. J lost 11 bases, V lost 6 bases, and 15 bases had no gene match. The DNA of the CDR3 is TGTGCCAGCAGCGAGACAGGGGGCCTTCCCACGGGGCAGTACTTC. Protein: CASSETGGLPTGQYF.

This sequence joins TRBV6-5 and TRBJ2-1, with D possibly being TRBD2 (6 bases). From germline, CDR1 is MNHEY and CDR2 SVGAGI. The CDR3 length is 13 residues. V lost 5 bases to trimming and J lost 5 bases, with 10 bases between them. In nucleotides, the CDR3 is TGTGCCAGCAGTCCGGGACTTCACAATGAGCAGTTCTTC. It translates to CASSPGLHNEQFF.

This rearrangement joins TRBV28 to TRBJ2-1; D call uncertain. The CDR3 extends over 12 amino acids. Trimming cost V 4 bases and J 5 bases, with 6 bases left between them. Germline loops: CDR1 MDHEN, CDR2 SYDVKM. The CDR3 reads CASSSLDNEQFF. The CDR3 DNA reads TGTGCCAGCAGTTCCCTAGACAATGAGCAGTTCTTC.

The V call is TRBV2, the J call TRBJ1-1, with a tentative D call TRBD1 (5 bases). Germline assignment: CDR1 SNHLY and CDR2 FYNNEI. This CDR3 spans 15 amino acids. The ends were cut back, 2 bases at V and 1 base at J, with 11 bases in the middle. The CDR3 DNA follows: TGTGCCAGCAGTGAATTGGGGGAGGGGAACACTGAAGCTTTCTTT. Amino acid sequence: CASSELGEGNTEAFF.

The V call is TRBV2, the J call TRBJ2-7, with no clear D. V dropped 6 bases and J dropped 3 bases, with 6 bases sitting between them. CDR1 SNHLY and CDR2 FYNNEI come from the germline V gene. The CDR3 spans 11 residues. The CDR3 DNA reads as TGTGCCAGCAGCGCGATCTACGAGCAGTACTTC. Its translation is CASSAIYEQYF.

The V gene is TRBV5-1, the J gene TRBJ2-5, with D hard to call. Germline V gene data show CDR1 as SGHRS and CDR2 as YFSETQ. CDR3 length: 14 amino acids. Trimming shortened V by 1 base and J by 1 base, and 8 bases separated the two germline ends. This CDR3 is CASSLKQIQETQYF. The CDR3 nucleotides read TGCGCCAGCAGCTTGAAACAGATCCAAGAGACCCAGTACTTC.

This chain connects TRBV10-1 to TRBJ2-1; 8 bases line up with TRBD2. CDR3 length: 15 residues. The V gene end was trimmed by 2 bases and the J gene end by 5 bases; junction bases not matched to a gene: 5. The germline gives CDR1 WNHNN, CDR2 SYGVQD (reference sequence). This chain's CDR3 is CASSEAGLEDNEQFF. CDR3 in DNA: TGCGCCAGCAGTGAGGCGGGACTAGAGGACAATGAGCAGTTCTTC.

This chain connects TRBV5-1 to TRBJ2-7; 8 bases match TRBD1. CDR1 is SGHRS and CDR2 is YFSETQ in the germline V gene. Trimming took 4 bases from V and 2 from J; bases not matched to a gene: 8. CDR3 length: 15 amino acids. The CDR3 DNA reads TGCGCCAGCAGCGGGTGGAGGACAGGGACCTACGAGCAGTACTTC. It codes for CASSGWRTGTYEQYF.

This chain connects TRBV7-9 to TRBJ1-2; D ambiguous. This CDR3 is built from 13 residues. CDR1 and CDR2 (germline): SEHNR, FQNEAQ (reference sequence). Trimming pared 2 bases from V and 8 bases from J, leaving 12 bases between. CDR3 amino acids: CASSLPGFEGYTF. DNA of the CDR3: TGTGCCAGCAGCTTACCCGGGTTTGAGGGCTACACCTTC.

This chain joins TRBV23-1 and TRBJ2-5, with 9 bases lining up with TRBD2. TRBV23-1 is an ORF, and what it does is uncertain. The ends lost 2 bases at V and 2 bases at J; junction bases unmatched: 3. The CDR3 extends over 15 amino acids. As DNA, the CDR3 is TGCGCCAGCAGTCAAGGGGCGGGGGGGCAAGAGACCCAGTACTTC. Amino acids: CASSQGAGGQETQYF.

This clone was seen just once. The V gene is TRBV29-1, the J gene TRBJ1-2; a weak D match, TRBD1 (6 bases). CDR1 is SQVTM and CDR2 is ANQGSEA in the germline V gene. The CDR3 extends over 13 amino acids. Trimming pared 3 bases from V and 4 bases from J, leaving 12 bases between. The DNA for the CDR3 is TGCAGCGTTGACTCCAAGGACAGCTATGGCTACACCTTC. Translation: CSVDSKDSYGYTF.

This chain uses TRBV29-1 with TRBJ1-2; TRBD1 is a possible D gene (5 bases). Trimming removed 2 bases from V and 3 bases from J, with 10 bases in between. CDR3 length: 13 residues. Germline CDR1 and CDR2: SQVTM and ANQGSEA. For the CDR3, the DNA is TGCAGCGTTGAATTAGAGGGGTACTATGGCTACACCTTC. It specifies CSVELEGYYGYTF.

This chain connects TRBV29-1 to TRBJ2-3; 8 nucleotides line up with TRBD2. The CDR3 is made up of 14 amino acids. The V segment lost 0 bases and the J segment 3 bases; nucleotides outside the gene matches: 2. Germline CDR1 SQVTM, CDR2 ANQGSEA. DNA of the CDR3: TGCAGCGTTGAAGATCAGCGGGAGACAGATACGCAGTATTTT. Translating it yields CSVEDQRETDTQYF.

This chain uses TRBV28 with TRBJ2-3; TRBD1 is a possible D gene (6 bases). V was shortened by 6 bases and J by 6 bases, with 13 bases between the two germline ends. From germline, CDR1 is MDHEN and CDR2 SYDVKM. The CDR3 runs to 13 residues. The CDR3 nucleotides are TGTGCCAGCAGCCCTAGGGGGACGGATACGCAGTATTTT. Its translation: CASSPRGTDTQYF.

The chain employs TRBV6-1 and TRBJ1-1; D perhaps matches TRBD1 (5 bases). The germline V and J ends were trimmed by 0 bases and 4 bases, with 12 bases remaining between them. The CDR3 extends over 15 amino acids. CDR1 is MNHNS and CDR2 is SASEGT in the germline V gene. CDR3 amino acids: CASSEARYGATEAFF. The CDR3 region has the DNA TGTGCCAGCAGTGAAGCTAGGTATGGGGCCACTGAAGCTTTCTTT.

V gene TRBV6-1 combines with J gene TRBJ1-2; D might be TRBD1 (6 bases). Trimming stripped 1 base from V and 8 bases from J, with 8 bases between. Germline loops: CDR1 MNHNS, CDR2 SASEGT. This CDR3 has 12 residues. In DNA form, the CDR3 reads TGTGCCAGCAGTGAAGTTAGGGGGGGCTACACCTTC. Translated: CASSEVRGGYTF.

The chain joins TRBV10-1 to TRBJ2-3, with 7 bases identical to TRBD2. The CDR3 contains 15 residues. CDR1 is WNHNN and CDR2 is SYGVQD in the germline V gene (reference sequence). V was clipped by 6 bases and J by 2 bases; unmatched bases: 8. CDR3: CASSLLADNTDTQYF. The CDR3 DNA is TGCGCCAGCAGCCTTCTAGCGGATAACACAGATACGCAGTATTTT.

V gene TRBV27 combines with J gene TRBJ2-1; D call uncertain. The CDR3 runs 12 residues. V was pared by 6 bases and J by 5 bases, with 8 bases between. CDR1 MNHEY and CDR2 SMNVEV come from the germline V gene (reference sequence). The CDR3 DNA reads as TGTGCCAGCAGCCTAGGGCACAATGAGCAGTTCTTC. This translates into CASSLGHNEQFF.

V and J are TRBV28 and TRBJ2-3; the D is unclear. CDR3 length: 14 amino acids. With 3 bases removed from V and 2 bases from J, the gap between germline ends came to 9 bases. Germline loops: CDR1 MDHEN, CDR2 SYDVKM. The CDR3 sequence is CASSFKAYTDTQYF. The CDR3 DNA is TGTGCCAGCAGTTTTAAGGCCTACACAGATACGCAGTATTTT.

The gene calls are TRBV6-1 and TRBJ1-5, with TRBD1 identical over 9 bases. Germline V lookup: CDR1 MNHNS, CDR2 SASEGT. The V gene end was trimmed by 3 bases and the J gene end by 1 base; junction bases not matched to a gene: 4. CDR3 size: 16 residues. In DNA form, the CDR3 reads TGTGCCAGCAGTGACTGGACAGGGGCCAGCAATCAGCCCCAGCATTTT. Its protein product is CASSDWTGASNQPQHF.

V and J are TRBV4-2 and TRBJ2-4; 10 bases agree with TRBD1. V was clipped by 0 bases and J by 9 bases; unmatched bases: 5. This CDR3 is built from 15 residues. Germline values: CDR1 LGHNA, CDR2 YNFKEQ. The CDR3 bases are TGTGCCAGCAGCCAAGATCGGACAGGGGGAGGCATTCAGTACTTC. Amino acid sequence: CASSQDRTGGGIQYF.